Following are 15 T cell receptor beta chains from one sample sequenced in a study of shared clonotypes between healthy human individuals. Some clones are missing from TCRdb's copy, which holds only in-frame ones; the method was immunoSEQ multiplex PCR. The table shows 2 million or so clones, with roughly 94% occurring only once. Naive CD8 cells lacked CD45RO and underwent positive selection for CCR7, leaving out terminally differentiated effector memory CD45RA+ cells. Material: naive CD8+ T cells sorted from blood. The receptors originated from a man younger than 35 in good health.

As to this clone: One junction end does not reproduce the germline sequence, and a read error may be involved. This sequence joins TRBV10-1 and TRBJ1-5; a possible D gene is TRBD1 (6 bases). The CDR3 totals 13 residues. The germline V gene has CDR1 WNHNN and CDR2 SYGVQD (reference sequence). As DNA, the CDR3 is TGCGCCAGCGGTGTAGGGGGTCAGCCCCAGCGGGATTTT. Its translation is CASGVGGQPQRDF.

The rearrangement uses TRBV4-1 and TRBJ2-7; 10 bases fit TRBD2. The germline CDR1 and CDR2 sequences are MGHRA and YSYEKL. Trimming took 6 bases from V and 2 from J; bases not matched to a gene: 4. The CDR3 sequence is 14 residues long. CDR3 amino acids: CASSLAGAAYEQYF. In DNA, the CDR3 is TGCGCCAGCAGTCTAGCGGGAGCTGCCTACGAGCAGTACTTC.

This clone was recorded only once. The J gene is TRBJ2-1, the V gene TRBV19, with unresolved D. CDR1 and CDR2 from the germline V gene are LNHDA and SQIVND (reference sequence). The length of the CDR3 is 14 residues. V gave up 7 bases and J gave up 0 bases, with 10 bases separating them. In nucleotides, the CDR3 is TGTGCCAGTACCCAGGTTAGCTCCTACAATGAGCAGTTCTTC. It encodes CASTQVSSYNEQFF.

The chain links TRBV18 to TRBJ1-1; no reliable D call. Germline V gene lookup returns CDR1 KGHSH and CDR2 LQKENI. V was shortened by 2 bases and J by 4 bases, with 5 bases between the two germline ends. The CDR3 runs to 12 residues. The CDR3 here is CASSPGITEAFF. CDR3 coding DNA: TGTGCCAGCTCACCAGGGATCACTGAAGCTTTCTTT.

In DNA, the CDR3 is TGCGCCAGCAGCCAGGGACATAACACCGGGGAGCTGTTTTTT. This translates into CASSQGHNTGELFF. This chain links TRBV4-3 with TRBJ2-2, with D possibly being TRBD1 (6 bases). V lost 3 bases and J 2 bases, leaving 7 bases between the germline ends. CDR3 length: 14 amino acids. Germline V lookup: CDR1 LGHNA, CDR2 YSLEER.

The J gene is TRBJ2-3, the V gene TRBV7-9; D unresolved. The germline V gene has CDR1 SEHNR and CDR2 FQNEAQ (reference sequence). CDR3 size: 14 residues. Trimming removed 2 bases at V and 0 bases at J, with 6 bases between. CDR3 in DNA: TGTGCCAGCAGCTTACCAACTAGCACAGATACGCAGTATTTT. It translates to CASSLPTSTDTQYF.

This chain uses TRBV7-9 with TRBJ2-3; D is undetermined. This CDR3 is 12 amino acids long. V was cut by 2 bases and J by 6 bases, with 6 bases left in between. Looked up from germline, CDR1 is SEHNR and CDR2 is FQNEAQ (reference sequence). CDR3 region: CASSLMRDTQYF. The CDR3 DNA sequence: TGTGCCAGCAGCTTAATGAGGGATACGCAGTATTTT. Full variable domain (rest looked up from reference TRBV7-9 and TRBJ2-3): DTGVSQNPRHKITKRGQNVTFRCDPISEHNRLYWYRQTLGQGPEFLTYFQNEAQLEKSRLLSDRFSAERPKGSFSTLEIQRTEQGDSAMYLCASSLMRDTQYFGPGTRLTVL.

As concerns this clone: The sample carries other DNA sequences with the same CDR3. J is TRBJ2-3 and V is TRBV9, with TRBD2 matching 8 bases. The V segment lost 1 base and the J segment 0 bases; nucleotides outside the gene matches: 4. CDR1 is SGDLS and CDR2 is YYNGEE in the germline V gene. The CDR3 totals 16 residues. The CDR3 sequence: CASSVSTSGSTDTQYF. The CDR3 DNA sequence: TGTGCCAGCAGCGTATCCACTAGCGGAAGCACAGATACGCAGTATTTT.

The chain links TRBV7-9 to TRBJ1-4; TRBD1 is a possible D gene (6 bases). V lost 7 bases and J lost 6, with 9 bases in between. Germline V gene sequence: CDR1 SEHNR, CDR2 FQNEAQ (reference sequence). The CDR3 length is 12 residues. CDR3 protein: CASMGAYEKLFF. In nucleotides, the CDR3 is TGTGCCAGCATGGGGGCGTATGAAAAACTGTTTTTT.

The V call is TRBV11-2, the J call TRBJ1-4; no firm D call. The V gene lost 1 base and the J gene lost 6 bases, with 12 bases spanning the gap. CDR1 SGHAT and CDR2 FQNNGV come from the germline V gene. This CDR3 contains 15 residues. The CDR3: CASSLGQVSHEKLFF. The DNA of the CDR3 is TGTGCCAGCAGCTTAGGGCAGGTCAGCCATGAAAAACTGTTTTTT.

This clone was counted a single time. The rearrangement links TRBV15 to TRBJ2-2; tentative D call: TRBD1 (6 bases). The CDR3 is 18 residues long. V was trimmed by 1 base and J by 6 bases, leaving 21 bases between them. CDR1 LNHNV and CDR2 YYDKDF come from the germline V gene (reference sequence). Here the CDR3 reads CATSRGYLTGTRSGELFF. CDR3 bases: TGTGCCACCAGCAGAGGGTATTTGACCGGGACACGATCCGGGGAGCTGTTTTTT.

Details on this clone: Other nucleotide sequences from this sample produce the same CDR3. V and J are TRBV6-5 and TRBJ2-5; 8 bases are shared with TRBD2. CDR1 is MNHEY and CDR2 is SVGAGI in the germline V gene. The CDR3 extends over 16 amino acids. J gave up 0 bases and V 2 bases, and 5 bases lay outside the gene matches. The CDR3 nucleotides read TGTGCCAGCAGTTACAGTAGCGGGGCCTACCAAGAGACCCAGTACTTC. This encodes CASSYSSGAYQETQYF.

This rearrangement joins TRBV28 to TRBJ2-1; weak D call: TRBD2 (7 bases). V lost 7 bases to trimming and J lost 1 base, with 14 bases between them. The CDR3 is made up of 15 amino acids. Germline V CDR1 and CDR2: MDHEN, SYDVKM. The CDR3 sequence is CASTLGGGSYNEQFF. The CDR3 DNA follows: TGTGCCAGCACCCTGGGAGGGGGATCCTACAATGAGCAGTTCTTC.

The count of this clone is one. The rearrangement joins TRBV5-1 to TRBJ2-7; D is undetermined. CDR3 length equals 11 residues. Looked up from germline, CDR1 is SGHRS and CDR2 is YFSETQ. Between the trimmed V and J ends, which lost 4 bases and 12 bases, there was a span of 14 bases. The CDR3 loop is CASSPGQVPYF. CDR3 in DNA: TGCGCCAGCAGCCCCGGGCAGGTTCCGTACTTC.

The chain recombines TRBV7-9 with TRBJ2-2; tentatively, D is TRBD2 (6 bases). V lost 5 bases, J lost 6 bases, and 13 bases lay in between. Germline CDR1 SEHNR, CDR2 FQNEAQ (reference sequence). The CDR3 sequence is 14 residues long. CDR3 amino acids: CASSRQGGSGELFF. CDR3 DNA sequence: TGTGCCAGCAGCAGGCAGGGAGGCTCCGGGGAGCTGTTTTTT.